The 20 T cell receptor beta chains below were found in one sample sequenced in a study of T cell changes during pregnancy in multiple sclerosis. Sequenced by immunoSEQ multiplex PCR; TCRdb stores in-frame clones only, minus some. The profile covers about 57,000 clones, with about 92% appearing a single time and approximately 2% taken by the ten largest. This sample comprised peripheral blood, obtained after pregnancy. Receptors originate from a female donor with multiple sclerosis, enrolled in a pregnancy study.

The chain carries TRBV9 and TRBJ2-3, with D uncertain. CDR3 size: 14 residues. CDR1 is SGDLS and CDR2 is YYNGEE in the germline V gene. V lost 0 bases and J 0 bases, leaving 5 bases between the germline ends. CDR3 sequence: CASSVEHSTDTQYF. CDR3 nucleotide sequence: TGTGCCAGCAGCGTAGAACACAGCACAGATACGCAGTATTTT.

This chain connects TRBV29-1 to TRBJ1-1, with D possibly being TRBD1 (6 bases). Trimming shortened V by 6 bases and J by 7 bases, and 18 bases separated the two germline ends. Germline V gene sequence: CDR1 SQVTM, CDR2 ANQGSEA. The CDR3 is 13 amino acids. The CDR3 spells CSVKDSFEDEAFF. The CDR3 bases are TGCAGCGTCAAGGACAGTTTTGAGGATGAAGCTTTCTTT.

The DNA for the CDR3 is TGTGCCAGCAGTTACTTCGGGAACACTGAAGCTTTCTTT. It codes for CASSYFGNTEAFF. The J gene is TRBJ1-1, the V gene TRBV6-5; D is ambiguous. The V end was cut by 1 base, the J end by 1 base, with 4 bases between. Germline V gene sequence: CDR1 MNHEY, CDR2 SVGAGI. This CDR3 comprises 13 residues.

Only one count was recorded for this clone. The chain has TRBV27 and TRBJ1-4; TRBD1 might be the D (5 bases). V gave up 1 base and J gave up 2 bases, with 14 bases separating them. The CDR3 runs 17 residues. Looked up from germline, CDR1 is MNHEY and CDR2 is SMNVEV (reference sequence). CDR3 region: CASSLYGRVSTNEKLFF. The CDR3 nucleotides are TGTGCCAGCAGTTTATATGGCAGGGTCTCGACTAATGAAAAACTGTTTTTT.

The chain uses TRBV6-5 and TRBJ2-2; D may be TRBD1 (5 bases). Trimming shortened V by 7 bases and J by 1 base, and 13 bases separated the two germline ends. The germline CDR1 and CDR2 sequences are MNHEY and SVGAGI. The CDR3 runs to 15 residues. CDR3 DNA sequence: TGTGCCAGCATGTTAGGGGCTTGGAACACCGGGGAGCTGTTTTTT. Translated: CASMLGAWNTGELFF.

This clone was seen more than once but under ten times. The V and J genes are TRBV19 and TRBJ2-3; D not resolved. The CDR3 covers 13 residues. Trimming took off 2 bases at V and 1 base at J, with 4 bases between the two ends. CDR1 LNHDA and CDR2 SQIVND come from the germline V gene (reference sequence). CDR3 DNA: TGTGCCAGTAGTATACGTCGCACAGATACGCAGTATTTT. It encodes CASSIRRTDTQYF.

This clone showed up just once. The gene calls are TRBV6-1 and TRBJ2-4; 8 bases agree with TRBD2. The CDR3 totals 14 residues. The germline V gene has CDR1 MNHNS and CDR2 SASEGT. J lost 9 bases, V lost 4 bases, and 8 bases had no gene match. CDR3 DNA: TGTGCCAGCAGTGCGGGAGGGCCCTCCAGCATTCAGTACTTC. The encoded protein is CASSAGGPSSIQYF.

This chain uses TRBV21-1 with TRBJ2-7; TRBD1 is the table's D call and was not checked against the DNA. TRBV21-1 counts as a pseudogene. The CDR3 is made up of 14 amino acids. The CDR3 nucleotides are TGTGCCAGCAGTACAGGGATAGTGGTTTACGAGCAGTACTTC. Translated: CASSTGIVVYEQYF.

This chain links TRBV14 with TRBJ2-2; 11 bases agree with TRBD2. CDR1 and CDR2 (germline): SGHDN, FVKESK. This CDR3 spans 12 amino acids. V was pared by 4 bases and J by 12 bases, with 1 base of the junction left unmatched. CDR3 sequence: CASSPSGRKLFF. The CDR3 region has the DNA TGTGCCAGCAGCCCTAGCGGGAGGAAGCTGTTTTTT.

The rearrangement links TRBV7-8 to TRBJ2-6; TRBD1 might be the D (5 bases). There are 17 residues in the CDR3. V dropped 4 bases and J dropped 2 bases, with 15 bases sitting between them. Germline-derived CDR1 and CDR2 are SGHVS and FQNEAQ. The CDR3 is CASSYPPRETGANVLTF. The CDR3 DNA is TGTGCCAGCAGCTACCCCCCCAGGGAAACTGGGGCCAACGTCCTGACTTTC. Filled out from reference TRBV7-8 and TRBJ2-6, the complete variable domain reads GAGVSQSPRYKVAKRGQDVALRCDPISGHVSLFWYQQALGQGPEFLTYFQNEAQLDKSGLPSDRFFAERPEGSVSTLKIQRTQQEDSAVYLCASSYPPRETGANVLTFGAGSRLTVL.

The table lists this clone with a count of one. The rearrangement uses TRBV4-1 and TRBJ2-1; 8 bases are shared with TRBD2. V was pared by 6 bases and J by 3 bases, with 10 bases of the junction left unmatched. CDR1 and CDR2 from the germline V gene are MGHRA and YSYEKL. The CDR3 extends over 16 amino acids. The CDR3 spells CASRPETSDLYNEQFF. The DNA of the CDR3 is TGCGCCAGCAGACCAGAGACTAGCGACCTCTACAATGAGCAGTTCTTC.

The V and J genes are TRBV5-1 and TRBJ2-1; a weak D match, TRBD2 (6 bases). The germline V and J ends were trimmed by 2 bases and 6 bases, with 12 bases remaining between them. CDR3 length: 14 amino acids. Per the germline V gene, CDR1 is SGHRS and CDR2 is YFSETQ. For the CDR3, the DNA is TGCGCCAGCAGCTTCGGAGGGGAACCCAATGAGCAGTTCTTC. This encodes CASSFGGEPNEQFF.

The chain recombines TRBV10-3 with TRBJ1-1; no firm D call. The V end was cut by 6 bases, the J end by 3 bases, with 11 bases between. Germline CDR1 reads ENHRY; CDR2 reads SYGVKD. This CDR3 has 13 residues. CDR3 in amino acids: CAIRQVGDTEAFF. In DNA, the CDR3 is TGTGCCATCAGGCAGGTCGGGGACACTGAAGCTTTCTTT.

In nucleotides, the CDR3 is TGTGCCAGTAGTACGGGCCTAGCGGGAGGCATTCTCTCCTACGAGCAGTACTTC. This translates into CASSTGLAGGILSYEQYF. J is TRBJ2-7 and V is TRBV19; 11 bases map to TRBD2. CDR3 length: 18 amino acids. In germline, CDR1 is LNHDA, CDR2 SQIVND (reference sequence). V lost 4 bases, J lost 0 bases, and 11 bases stayed unmatched.

V gene TRBV4-2 combines with J gene TRBJ2-1; 10 bases agree with TRBD2. The germline V gene has CDR1 LGHNA and CDR2 YNFKEQ. The CDR3 is made up of 16 amino acids. V shed 4 bases, J shed 4 bases, and the junction held 7 bases outside the gene matches. The CDR3 DNA sequence: TGTGCCAGCAGCCGGGACAGCGGGAGGGGTTACAATGAGCAGTTCTTC. This codes for CASSRDSGRGYNEQFF.

The gene calls are TRBV7-2 and TRBJ2-5, with 8 positions matching TRBD2. V shed 3 bases, J shed 5 bases, and the junction held 8 bases outside the gene matches. The germline CDR1 and CDR2 sequences are SGHTA and FQGNSA. The CDR3 consists of 15 residues. CDR3 in DNA: TGTGCCAGCAGCTTCCAATCGGGGGGGCGGGAGACCCAGTACTTC. Residues: CASSFQSGGRETQYF.

The CDR3 sequence: CASSVKDRQGTTGNTIYF. The CDR3 DNA reads TGTGCCAGCAGTGTTAAGGACCGACAGGGGACTACTGGAAACACCATATATTTT. The chain uses TRBV6-1 and TRBJ1-3; 8 bases map to TRBD1. The CDR3 is made up of 18 amino acids. J lost 2 bases, V lost 4 bases, and 13 bases had no gene match. Germline V CDR1 and CDR2: MNHNS, SASEGT.

This rearrangement joins TRBV9 to TRBJ2-4; tentatively, D is TRBD2 (6 bases). CDR1 is SGDLS, CDR2 YYNGEE, per germline. V lost 3 bases, J lost 8 bases, and 15 bases lay in between. CDR3 length equals 14 residues. DNA for the CDR3: TGTGCCAGCAGCGCATACGGGGGTCGGGACATTCAGTACTTC. It is translated as CASSAYGGRDIQYF.

This clone is a singleton in its sample. The chain couples TRBV5-1 to TRBJ2-7, with 7 bases aligning to TRBD1. Germline values: CDR1 SGHRS, CDR2 YFSETQ. Trimming at V came to 0 bases and at J to 5 bases, leaving 2 bases not matched to a gene. The CDR3 totals 13 residues. The CDR3 loop is CASSLDRGNEQYF. The CDR3 DNA sequence: TGCGCCAGCAGCTTGGACAGGGGAAACGAGCAGTACTTC.

V and J are TRBV6-1 and TRBJ2-2, with 11 positions matching TRBD1. This CDR3 contains 15 residues. Unmatched junction bases numbered 7, after V lost 7 bases and J lost 6 bases. CDR1 and CDR2 from the germline V gene are MNHNS and SASEGT. In DNA form, the CDR3 reads TGTGCCAGCACCAAGCAGGGACAGGGGGCCGGGGAGCTGTTTTTT. Translation: CASTKQGQGAGELFF.